A selection of T cell receptor beta chains follows, all from one sample in a study of blood T cell repertoires in COVID-19. Clones were read by immunoSEQ multiplex PCR, and TCRdb kept only the in-frame ones, dropping some. The profile shows some 40,000 clones, 88% of them singletons. Sequencing input: peripheral blood. These receptors came from a human donor in a cohort sampled during active COVID-19. Each CDR3 is given with its conserved first and last residue. A D gene is named only where the DNA matches it firmly. The listing skips clone size in some rows; elsewhere it reads once, few, many or a size class.

cdr3_nt	cdr3_aa	d_call	v_call	j_call	clone_size
TGTGCCAGCAGCTTGGTCACAACTAACTATGGCTACACCTTC	CASSLVTTNYGYTF	.	TRBV5-6	TRBJ1-2	.
TGTGCCAGTAGTATCTTTGGATCTAGCGAGAGCTACAATGAGCAGTTCTTC	CASSIFGSSESYNEQFF	.	TRBV19	TRBJ2-1	.
TGCGCCAGCCGCTCCTCAGGGATAGGCTACGAGCAGTACTTC	CASRSSGIGYEQYF	.	TRBV5-1	TRBJ2-7	.
TGTGCCAGCAGTTTGGGGGACAGGAACAATCAGCCCCAGCATTTT	CASSLGDRNNQPQHF	TRBD1	TRBV28	TRBJ1-5	.
TGCGCCAGCAGTGAGGACAGGGGGGGAAGAACCTACGAGCAGTACTTC	CASSEDRGGRTYEQYF	TRBD1	TRBV10-1	TRBJ2-7	.
TGTGCCAGCAGTCTACTAGCCGGCGATGAGCAGTTCTTC	CASSLLAGDEQFF	.	TRBV2	TRBJ2-1	.
TGTGCCAGCAGCTGGGGCATAGCGGAAAAGAAGTTCTTC	CASSWGIAEKKFF	.	TRBV27	TRBJ2-1	.
TGTGCCAGCAGCTTAAGAGAGAGTGGACTGACCTCTGGAAACACCATATATTTT	CASSLRESGLTSGNTIYF	.	TRBV7-9	TRBJ1-3	.
TGTGCCACGGGGAGGGGCACTAATGAAAAACTGTTTTTT	CATGRGTNEKLFF	.	TRBV28	TRBJ1-4	.
TGTGCCAGCAGTTACGGGGGGATATACGAGCAGTACTTC	CASSYGGIYEQYF	.	TRBV6-5	TRBJ2-7	.
TGCGCCAGCAGGCCACCGCGCGGGTCGATGGTGGATGGCTACACCTTC	CASRPPRGSMVDGYTF	.	TRBV10-2	TRBJ1-2	.
TGCGCCAGCAGCTCGGGTCTCCCGGACAATGAGCAGTTCTTC	CASSSGLPDNEQFF	.	TRBV5-1	TRBJ2-1	.
TGTGCCAGCAGCCAAGGGGTAGCAACTAGCACAGATACGCAGTATTTT	CASSQGVATSTDTQYF	.	TRBV4-2	TRBJ2-3	.
TGTGCCAGCAGCTGGGGACAGGGGTGGAGCTCCTACAATGAGCAGTTCTTC	CASSWGQGWSSYNEQFF	TRBD1	TRBV7-9	TRBJ2-1	once
TGTGCCAGCAGCTTACAGCGGGAGGTCAATGAGCAGTTCTTC	CASSLQREVNEQFF	TRBD2	TRBV7-2	TRBJ2-1	once
TGTGCCAGCAGTGAAGCGCCGGGACAGGGGGCAGATACGCAGTATTTT	CASSEAPGQGADTQYF	TRBD1	TRBV6-1	TRBJ2-3	.
TGTGCCAGCTCACCACCGTCAGGGACATTCTATGGCTACACCTTC	CASSPPSGTFYGYTF	.	TRBV18	TRBJ1-2	few
TGTGCCAGCAGCCTCCTTACTAGCGGGAGGGCCCACGAGCAGTACTTC	CASSLLTSGRAHEQYF	TRBD2	TRBV7-6	TRBJ2-7	once
TGTGCCAGCAGGGGGGTGGGGACAGGGTTTCAGCCCCAGCATTTT	CASRGVGTGFQPQHF	TRBD1	TRBV6-5	TRBJ1-5	.
TGTGCCAGCCAAACAGGGGCCGCCCACCTCTATGGCTACACCTTC	CASQTGAAHLYGYTF	TRBD1	TRBV28	TRBJ1-2	.
TGTGCCACCAGCGGGGGACAGGGACCATACAATGAGCAGTTCTTC	CATSGGQGPYNEQFF	TRBD1	TRBV15	TRBJ2-1	.
TGTGCCAGCAGCTTTTCGGACACTGAAGCTTTCTTT	CASSFSDTEAFF	.	TRBV7-9	TRBJ1-1	.
TGTGCCAGCAGCTTCAGGGAATATAATTCACCCCTCCACTTT	CASSFREYNSPLHF	.	TRBV7-9	TRBJ1-6	.
TGTGCCAGCAGCCAATTTAACTCCTACGAGCAGTACTTC	CASSQFNSYEQYF	.	TRBV3-1/TRBV3-2	TRBJ2-7	.
TGTGCCAGCAGCCAAGACGGAGGAAGGAGGGGCTACACCTTC	CASSQDGGRRGYTF	.	TRBV3-1/TRBV3-2	TRBJ1-2	few
TGTGCCAGCAGCCAAAGCGCCTACGAGCAGTACTTC	CASSQSAYEQYF	.	TRBV11-2	TRBJ2-7	.
TGTGCCACCAGTACAGGGATCGAGCAGTACTTC	CATSTGIEQYF	.	TRBV24-1	TRBJ2-7	once
TGTGCCAGCAGCCCAAACGAACTTGGGACAGGGAACTATGGCTACACCTTC	CASSPNELGTGNYGYTF	TRBD1	TRBV28	TRBJ1-2	.
TGTGCCAGCAGCCCGAGCAGGACAGGGAACTACGAGCAGTACTTC	CASSPSRTGNYEQYF	TRBD1	TRBV5-4	TRBJ2-7	.
TGTGCCAGCAGCGGACTACCCAGATCTAGCACAGATACGCAGTATTTT	CASSGLPRSSTDTQYF	.	TRBV9	TRBJ2-3	.
TGTGCCAGCAGTGAAGCTTATGGACAGGGGGCAGATACGCAGTATTTT	CASSEAYGQGADTQYF	TRBD1	TRBV6-1	TRBJ2-3	.
TGTGCCAGCAGTTTGGAGGGTCAGTATGGCTACACCTTC	CASSLEGQYGYTF	.	TRBV12-3/TRBV12-4	TRBJ1-2	.
TGTGCCAGCAGCGGGGGGGGAGATCCCTACGAGCAGTACTTC	CASSGGGDPYEQYF	TRBD2	TRBV3-1/TRBV3-2	TRBJ2-7	.
TGTGCCAGCAGCCCCTCAGGGAAGAGCGAGCAGTACTTC	CASSPSGKSEQYF	.	TRBV28	TRBJ2-7	.
TGTGCCAGTAGTATGGGACTGGTCTACGAGCAGTACTTC	CASSMGLVYEQYF	.	TRBV19	TRBJ2-7	.
TGTGCCAGCAGGAAGACAGACCCTGGGGCCAACGTCCTGACTTTC	CASRKTDPGANVLTF	.	TRBV6-5	TRBJ2-6	.
TGTGCCATCAGCTCCGGGACAACAAACACTGAAGCTTTCTTT	CAISSGTTNTEAFF	.	TRBV10-3	TRBJ1-1	.
TGTGCCAGCAGTTGGGGGACTAGCGGGACCTACGAGCAGTACTTC	CASSWGTSGTYEQYF	TRBD2	TRBV25-1	TRBJ2-7	.
TGTGCCAGCAGGACGGGGGCAGTAGGACTAGCGGAGAACAATGAGCAGTTCTTC	CASRTGAVGLAENNEQFF	TRBD2	TRBV7-9	TRBJ2-1	.
TGCGCCAGCAGCCAAGCTCAGGGCACCGGGGAGCTGTTTTTT	CASSQAQGTGELFF	.	TRBV4-1	TRBJ2-2	few
TGTGCCAGCAGTGAAGCAATGGAGTACAATGAGCAGTTCTTC	CASSEAMEYNEQFF	.	TRBV6-1	TRBJ2-1	.
TGTGCCAGCAGCTTAGAGGGATTAAAGGGAGGAGCAGGGGGGCACACTGAAGCTTTCTTT	CASSLEGLKGGAGGHTEAFF	TRBD1	TRBV11-2	TRBJ1-1	once
TGCGCCAGCAGCCAAGCGAATTTAGATCAGCCCCAGCATTTT	CASSQANLDQPQHF	.	TRBV4-1	TRBJ1-5	.
TGTGCCAGCAGCTTAGGGTACTTGTTTACCTACGAGCAGTACTTC	CASSLGYLFTYEQYF	.	TRBV11-3	TRBJ2-7	.
TGTGCCAGCAGTATGAGCGGGGCAAGCTCCTACAATGAGCAGTTCTTC	CASSMSGASSYNEQFF	TRBD2	TRBV11-3	TRBJ2-1	.
TGTGCCAGCAGCGCAGAGACTAGTCAGTCCTACAATGAGCAGTTCTTC	CASSAETSQSYNEQFF	.	TRBV7-9	TRBJ2-1	.
TGTGCCAGCTCACTCGCGGGGAAAAGGGACACTGAAGCTTTCTTT	CASSLAGKRDTEAFF	.	TRBV18	TRBJ1-1	.
TGTGCCAGCAGCCAACCGGGGGGGGCTAGCGGGAGCTCCGGGGAGCTGTTTTTT	CASSQPGGASGSSGELFF	TRBD2	TRBV3-1/TRBV3-2	TRBJ2-2	.
TGTGCCAGCAGATGGACAGGGGCTGTCACTGAAGCTTTCTTT	CASRWTGAVTEAFF	TRBD1	TRBV7-9	TRBJ1-1	.
TGCAGTGCTAGTTTGACTAGCGGGAAGAATGAGCAGTTCTTC	CSASLTSGKNEQFF	TRBD2	TRBV20-1	TRBJ2-1	.
TGTGCCAGCCTACGGGACTCCGCCTACGAGCAGTACTTC	CASLRDSAYEQYF	.	TRBV12-3/TRBV12-4	TRBJ2-7	.
TGTGCCAGCAGTTCCCCCGGGGGGGCAGATACGCAGTATTTT	CASSSPGGADTQYF	TRBD2	TRBV28	TRBJ2-3	once
TGTGCCAGCAGTTTAGTGGGCCAAAACGAGCAGTACTTC	CASSLVGQNEQYF	.	TRBV28	TRBJ2-7	.
TGTGCCAGCAGCCTACTGACCCTCGGGACAACAAGCAATCAGCCCCAGCATTTT	CASSLLTLGTTSNQPQHF	.	TRBV2	TRBJ1-5	.